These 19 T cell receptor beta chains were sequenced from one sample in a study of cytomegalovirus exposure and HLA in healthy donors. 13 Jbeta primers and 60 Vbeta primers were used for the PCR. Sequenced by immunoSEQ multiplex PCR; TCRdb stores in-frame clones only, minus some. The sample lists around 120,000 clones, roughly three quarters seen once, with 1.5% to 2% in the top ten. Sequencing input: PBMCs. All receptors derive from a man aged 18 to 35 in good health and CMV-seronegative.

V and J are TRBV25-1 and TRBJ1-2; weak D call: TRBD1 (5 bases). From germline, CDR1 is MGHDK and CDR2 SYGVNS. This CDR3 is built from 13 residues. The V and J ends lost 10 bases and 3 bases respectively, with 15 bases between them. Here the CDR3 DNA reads TGTGCCACCCGTCCGTGGGGGGACTATGGCTACACCTTC. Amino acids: CATRPWGDYGYTF.

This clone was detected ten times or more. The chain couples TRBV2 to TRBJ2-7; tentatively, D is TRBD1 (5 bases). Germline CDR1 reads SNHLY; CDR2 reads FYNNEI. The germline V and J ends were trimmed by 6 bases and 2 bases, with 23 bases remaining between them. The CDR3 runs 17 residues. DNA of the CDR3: TGTGCCAGCAGCCGACACCGACAGCTAAGACTTGCCTACGAGCAGTACTTC. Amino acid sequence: CASSRHRQLRLAYEQYF.

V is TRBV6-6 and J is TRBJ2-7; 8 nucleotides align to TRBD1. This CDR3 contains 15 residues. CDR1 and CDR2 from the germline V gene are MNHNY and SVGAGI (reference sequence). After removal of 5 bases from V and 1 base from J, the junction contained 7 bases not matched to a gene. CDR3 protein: CASSQPGTGSYEQYF. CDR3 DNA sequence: TGTGCCAGCAGTCAACCCGGGACAGGTTCCTACGAGCAGTACTTC.

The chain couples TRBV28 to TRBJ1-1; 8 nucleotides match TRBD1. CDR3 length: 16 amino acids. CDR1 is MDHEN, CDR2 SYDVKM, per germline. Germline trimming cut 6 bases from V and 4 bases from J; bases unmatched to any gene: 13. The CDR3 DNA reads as TGTGCCAGCAGCTCATCCGGACAGGGATTCATCACTGAAGCTTTCTTT. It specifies CASSSSGQGFITEAFF.

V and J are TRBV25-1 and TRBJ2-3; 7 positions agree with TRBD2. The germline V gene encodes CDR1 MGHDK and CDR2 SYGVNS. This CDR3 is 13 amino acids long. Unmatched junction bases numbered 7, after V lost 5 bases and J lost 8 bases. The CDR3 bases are TGTGCCAGCAGTCGGGAGGACGGTCGTACGCAGTATTTT. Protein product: CASSREDGRTQYF.

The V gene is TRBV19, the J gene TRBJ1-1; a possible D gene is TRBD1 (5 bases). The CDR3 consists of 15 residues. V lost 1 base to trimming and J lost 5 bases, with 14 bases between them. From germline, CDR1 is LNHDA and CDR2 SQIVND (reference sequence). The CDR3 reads CASSIAARVGTEAFF. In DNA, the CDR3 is TGTGCCAGTAGTATAGCGGCCAGGGTGGGGACTGAAGCTTTCTTT.

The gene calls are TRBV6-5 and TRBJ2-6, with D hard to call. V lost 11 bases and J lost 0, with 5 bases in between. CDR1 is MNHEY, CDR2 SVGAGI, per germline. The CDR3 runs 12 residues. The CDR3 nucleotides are TGTGCCGCCTACTCTGGGGCCAACGTCCTGACTTTC. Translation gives CAAYSGANVLTF.

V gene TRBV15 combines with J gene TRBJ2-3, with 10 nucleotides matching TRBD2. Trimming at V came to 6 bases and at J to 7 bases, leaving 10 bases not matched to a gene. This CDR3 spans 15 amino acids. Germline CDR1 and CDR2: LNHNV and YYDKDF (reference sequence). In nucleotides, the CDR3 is TGTGCCACCAGTTTAGAGGCTAGCGGGAGTTATACGCAGTATTTT. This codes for CATSLEASGSYTQYF.

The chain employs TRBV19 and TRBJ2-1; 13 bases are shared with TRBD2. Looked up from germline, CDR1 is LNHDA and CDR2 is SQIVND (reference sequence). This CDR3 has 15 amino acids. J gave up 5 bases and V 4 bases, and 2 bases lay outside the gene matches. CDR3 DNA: TGTGCCAGTAGTAGAGGGACTAGCGGGAACAATGAGCAGTTCTTC. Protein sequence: CASSRGTSGNNEQFF.

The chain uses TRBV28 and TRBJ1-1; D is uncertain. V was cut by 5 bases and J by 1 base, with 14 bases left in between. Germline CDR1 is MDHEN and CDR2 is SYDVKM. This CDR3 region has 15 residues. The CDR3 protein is CASSPYPLGNTEAFF. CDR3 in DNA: TGTGCCAGCAGTCCCTATCCCCTAGGGAACACTGAAGCTTTCTTT. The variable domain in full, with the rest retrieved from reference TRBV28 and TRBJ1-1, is DVKVTQSSRYLVKRTGEKVFLECVQDMDHENMFWYRQDPGLGLRLIYFSYDVKMKEKGDIPEGYSVSREKKERFSLILESASTNQTSMYLCASSPYPLGNTEAFFGQGTRLTVV.

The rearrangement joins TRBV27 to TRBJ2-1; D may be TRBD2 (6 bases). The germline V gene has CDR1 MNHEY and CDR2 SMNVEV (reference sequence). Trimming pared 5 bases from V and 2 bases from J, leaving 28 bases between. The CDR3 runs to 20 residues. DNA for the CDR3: TGTGCCAGCAGTCGGGCCGAGCGGGCCCAGAGACCGGCTACCTACAATGAGCAGTTCTTC. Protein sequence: CASSRAERAQRPATYNEQFF.

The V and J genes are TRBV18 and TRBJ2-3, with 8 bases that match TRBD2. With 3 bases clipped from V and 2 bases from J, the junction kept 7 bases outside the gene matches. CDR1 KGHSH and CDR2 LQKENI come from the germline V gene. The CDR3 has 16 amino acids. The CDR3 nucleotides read TGTGCCAGCTCACCCGCTAGCGGGCCGGCCACAGATACGCAGTATTTT. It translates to CASSPASGPATDTQYF.

The CDR3 reads CASSSGAAGQYNEQFF. The CDR3 DNA is TGTGCCAGCAGTTCAGGGGCTGCGGGACAGTACAATGAGCAGTTCTTC. The rearrangement uses TRBV27 and TRBJ2-1; maybe TRBD1 (7 bases). V lost 4 bases and J 4 bases, leaving 17 bases between the germline ends. This CDR3 has 16 amino acids. Germline loops: CDR1 MNHEY, CDR2 SMNVEV (reference sequence).

DNA of the CDR3: TGTGCCAGCAGCGGAGGGGGCCCGGCTAATGAAAAACTGTTTTTT. Translation: CASSGGGPANEKLFF. V usage is TRBV9 and J usage is TRBJ1-4; 7 positions agree with TRBD1. The CDR3 consists of 15 residues. Germline lookup yields CDR1 SGDLS and CDR2 YYNGEE. Trimming at V came to 3 bases and at J to 3 bases, leaving 5 bases not matched to a gene.

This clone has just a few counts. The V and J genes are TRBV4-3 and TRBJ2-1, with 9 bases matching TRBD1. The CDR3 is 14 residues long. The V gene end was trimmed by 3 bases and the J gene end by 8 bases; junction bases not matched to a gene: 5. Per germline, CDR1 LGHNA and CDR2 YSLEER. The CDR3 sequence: CASSQGTGMDEQFF. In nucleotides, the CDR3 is TGCGCCAGCAGCCAGGGGACAGGGATGGATGAGCAGTTCTTC.

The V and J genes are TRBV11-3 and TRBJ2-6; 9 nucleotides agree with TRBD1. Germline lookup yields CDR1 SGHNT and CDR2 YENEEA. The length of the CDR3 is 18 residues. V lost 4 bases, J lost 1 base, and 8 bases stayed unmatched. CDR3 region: CASSSHRDRASGANVLTF. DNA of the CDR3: TGTGCCAGCAGCTCTCACCGGGACAGGGCGTCTGGGGCCAACGTCCTGACTTTC.

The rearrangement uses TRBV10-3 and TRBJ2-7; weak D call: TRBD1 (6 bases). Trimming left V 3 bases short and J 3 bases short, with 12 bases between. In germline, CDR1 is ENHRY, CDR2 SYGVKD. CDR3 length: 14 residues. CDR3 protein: CAISEGVGGYEQYF. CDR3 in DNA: TGTGCCATCAGTGAAGGAGTAGGGGGCTACGAGCAGTACTTC.

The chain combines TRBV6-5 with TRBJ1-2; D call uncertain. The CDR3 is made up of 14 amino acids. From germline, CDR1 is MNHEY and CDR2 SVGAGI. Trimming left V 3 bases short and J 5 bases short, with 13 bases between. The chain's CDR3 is CASSYDPSYYGYTF. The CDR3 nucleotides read TGTGCCAGCAGTTATGACCCTAGTTATTATGGCTACACCTTC.

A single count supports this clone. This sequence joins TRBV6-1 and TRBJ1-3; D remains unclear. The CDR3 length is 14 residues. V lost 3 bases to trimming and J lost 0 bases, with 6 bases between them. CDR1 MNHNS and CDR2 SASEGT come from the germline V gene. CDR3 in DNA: TGTGCCAGCAGTGAGGGGAGCTCTGGAAACACCATATATTTT. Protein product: CASSEGSSGNTIYF.